The T cell receptor (beta chain) described here comes from a study of blood T cell repertoires in COVID-19 (dated by TCRdb to about 2020). About the study as a whole: Collaborator samples came from the United States, Italy and Spain and covered acute and convalescent phases of COVID-19. A de-identified subject ID, COVID-19 status, age in years and sex were almost always included in the sample metadata. The repertoires were released in a freely available public database meant as a resource for research on the immune response to SARS-CoV-2. The prospective study material was composed of cDNA or gDNA derived from T cells, B-cell-depleted T cells, or PBMCs. HLA class I and class II types, where available, came from metadata supplied by the sample provider rather than from assay-based typing. Samples were obtained from the ongoing ImmuneRACE study (first 160 participants) and from 1,000 to 1,500 subjects provided by 6 global collaborators. Deeply sampled blood TCRbeta repertoires from subjects exposed to, actively infected with, or recovered from COVID-19 were included in the dataset.

Broader findings and caveats from the paper: The quantity of clinical and demographic metadata differed by source and by participant and was supplied without curation.

As to this clone: The antigen it recognizes is unknown. The input lacks base qualities; no much larger clone sits a single base away.

CDR1 and CDR2 (MNHEY, SVGEGT) derive from the germline V gene. The CDR3 starts with the cysteine, ends with the phenylalanine, and has 12 residues. Solely the CDR3 DNA is kept, with 36 bases framed from the first base. The germline ends are 3 bases apart after V is trimmed by 0 bases and J by 4 bases. Another Seattle source contributed samples from volunteer blood donors who had recovered from COVID-19. Each collaborating institution followed its own protocols to collect whole blood in K2EDTA tubes. For TCRbeta analysis, collaborators shipped samples as frozen whole blood, isolated PBMCs, or DNA extracted from either of those sample types. TCRbeta CDR3 regions were amplified from genomic DNA by means of the immunoSEQ Assay, a bias-controlled multiplex PCR. The study's own analysis went as follows. The number of nucleated cells in each sample was estimated from the amplification of reference gene primers within the assay. To quantify the absolute abundance of each unique TCRbeta CDR3 rearrangement, sequence reads were collapsed and filtered. Productive Simpson clonality was computed per sample as the square root of Simpson's diversity index over productive rearrangements. TCRdb limited this immuneACCESS table to in-frame rearrangements with V and J called. A share of clones is missing; checked studies link under half to unresolved V genes, and the rest is unexplained. V and J calls and clone size follow that table, whereas D and trimming were derived from the DNA. This sample holds about 190,000 clones; 70% to 80% were observed only once. Of the sample, approximately 13% is held by the ten largest clones.

The receptor was isolated from a man aged 50 or older who had recovered from COVID-19. The chain is made from TRBV6-2 or TRBV6-3 and TRBJ2-5; too little of a D gene remains to name it. The specimen was peripheral blood. The bases are TGTGCCAGCAGTTACTCTCTAGAGACCCAGTACTTC. Its protein reads: CASSYSLETQYF.